These 6 T cell receptor beta chains came from one sample sequenced in a study of T cell responses to AZD1222 COVID-19 vaccine. Sequenced by immunoSEQ multiplex PCR; TCRdb stores in-frame clones only, minus some. The table records tens of thousands of clones, approximately 89% of them present only once. Sequencing was performed on peripheral blood, taken on day 0 of AZD1222 vaccination. Receptors originate from an adult in good health.

The J gene is TRBJ1-2, the V gene TRBV5-4, with a tentative D call TRBD1 (5 bases). The CDR3 covers 13 residues. CDR1 is SGHNT, CDR2 YYREEE, per germline (reference sequence). V was clipped by 1 base and J by 7 bases, with 11 bases between them. As DNA, the CDR3 is TGTGCCAGCAGCTTGCAGGGTTCGGGTGGCTACACCTTC. It is translated as CASSLQGSGGYTF.

The chain joins TRBV30 to TRBJ2-1, with 12 bases that match TRBD2. The CDR3 has 15 amino acids. Germline trimming cut 4 bases from V and 4 bases from J; bases unmatched to any gene: 5. CDR1 and CDR2 (germline): GTSNPN, SVGIG (reference sequence). The CDR3 sequence: CAWKRTSGKYNEQFF. The CDR3 DNA is TGTGCCTGGAAAAGGACTAGCGGGAAATACAATGAGCAGTTCTTC.

Only one count was recorded for this clone. The chain joins TRBV6-5 to TRBJ1-3; no firm D call. Per germline, CDR1 MNHEY and CDR2 SVGAGI. This CDR3 spans 12 amino acids. Trimming pared 8 bases from V and 4 bases from J, leaving 9 bases between. CDR3 in DNA: TGTGCCAGCTGGACGAACGGAAACACCATATATTTT. The encoded protein is CASWTNGNTIYF.

V gene TRBV6-6 combines with J gene TRBJ1-1; 12 bases align to TRBD1. V dropped 5 bases and J dropped 2; count of bases not matched to a gene: 12. The germline gives CDR1 MNHNY, CDR2 SVGAGI (reference sequence). This CDR3 has 18 residues. In nucleotides, the CDR3 is TGTGCCAGCAGTCACCGGGACAGGGGGCTGGGGCTTAACACTGAAGCTTTCTTT. Translation: CASSHRDRGLGLNTEAFF.

The chain is built from TRBV6-5 and TRBJ1-1; possibly TRBD1 for D (5 bases). CDR3 size: 13 residues. Trimming shortened V by 9 bases and J by 1 base, and 12 bases separated the two germline ends. Germline V gene lookup returns CDR1 MNHEY and CDR2 SVGAGI. The CDR3 region is CASSGYPNTEAFF. The CDR3 DNA follows: TGTGCCAGTTCAGGGTACCCGAACACTGAAGCTTTCTTT.

V is TRBV7-2 and J is TRBJ1-1, with D maybe TRBD1 (6 bases). Per germline, CDR1 SGHTA and CDR2 FQGNSA. The CDR3 sequence is 14 residues long. Trimming removed 5 bases from V and 0 bases from J, with 10 bases in between. CDR3 sequence: CASSPPGVNTEAFF. Here the CDR3 DNA reads TGTGCCAGCAGCCCCCCAGGGGTGAACACTGAAGCTTTCTTT.